There are a few counts of the clone carrying this TCR beta chain. As yet, its antigen is unknown. This entry is derived from a study of T cell repertoires in cytomegalovirus infection. Across the study: Well-studied HLA-B-restricted CMV epitopes were used in the study alongside recently identified HLA-C-restricted ones.

The CDR3 spans 13 residues. V was shortened by 6 bases and J by 2 bases, with 11 bases between the two germline ends. TCRdb used MiXCR to reprocess the reads, holding one entry per CDR3 protein. The data show roughly 310,000 distinct CDR3 sequences, with under 35% seen just once and 20% held by the top ten. Specimen: cultured PBMCs, collected from culture after CMV antigen stimulation. The origin of this receptor is a human donor in good health (CMV status not recorded). Some clones in this sample may be carry-over from other donors' samples. The chain joins TRBV12-3 or TRBV12-4 to TRBJ2-7; D gene uncertain. The DNA for the CDR3 is TGTGCCAGCAGGGATACTGCAACCTACGAGCAGTACTTC. Translation gives CASRDTATYEQYF.